These T cell receptor beta chains were read from a single sample in a study of blood T cell repertoires in COVID-19. This table comes from immunoSEQ multiplex PCR, and its TCRdb copy is limited to in-frame clones, with some not included. The sample records around 40,000 clones, approximately 87% being singletons. Sequences were obtained from peripheral blood. These receptors were collected from a man aged 40-49 years with COVID-19, enrolled during active disease. Each CDR3 is given with its conserved first and last residue. A D gene is named only where the DNA matches it firmly. Where a row states a size, it is once, few, many or the class of an expanded clone; other rows omit it.

size: -
V: TRBV6-1
J: TRBJ2-5
D: -
DNA: TGTGCCAGCAGTGACGGGGATTTGAAAGAGACCCAGTACTTC
CDR3: CASSDGDLKETQYF

size: -
V: TRBV3-1/TRBV3-2
J: TRBJ2-2
D: -
DNA: TGTGCCAGCAGCCAAGACAGAGCGGGTCCCGGGGAGCTGTTTTTT
CDR3: CASSQDRAGPGELFF

size: -
V: TRBV10-1
J: TRBJ2-7
D: -
DNA: TGCGCCAGCAGTGAGTCGAAAGCGAGCTCCTACGAGCAGTACTTC
CDR3: CASSESKASSYEQYF

size: -
V: TRBV15
J: TRBJ2-7
D: -
DNA: TGTGCCACCAGCACTTCAGGGTTTTACGAGCAGTACTTC
CDR3: CATSTSGFYEQYF

size: -
V: TRBV29-1
J: TRBJ2-1
D: -
DNA: TGCAGCGGGGACAGCGGGAGTTGGGACAATGAGCAGTTCTTC
CDR3: CSGDSGSWDNEQFF

size: -
V: TRBV5-1
J: TRBJ1-2
D: -
DNA: TGCGCCAGCAGCTTGGATGGACACCCAGGTAGTGGCTACACCTTC
CDR3: CASSLDGHPGSGYTF

size: -
V: TRBV7-2
J: TRBJ1-1
D: -
DNA: TGTGCCAGCAGCTTAGATCCGGGGTACGGAACTGAAGCTTTCTTT
CDR3: CASSLDPGYGTEAFF

size: -
V: TRBV2
J: TRBJ2-7
D: TRBD2
DNA: TGTGCCAGCAGTGAACTGGGACTAGCGACCTACGAGCAGTACTTC
CDR3: CASSELGLATYEQYF

size: -
V: TRBV27
J: TRBJ2-1
D: TRBD1
DNA: TGTGCCAGCAGTTTTCTGGGACAGGGGCTCAATGAGCAGTTCTTC
CDR3: CASSFLGQGLNEQFF

size: -
V: TRBV27
J: TRBJ2-3
D: -
DNA: TGTGCCAGCAGTCAGCAGGGTTCGGAGGGCGAGCAGTATTTT
CDR3: CASSQQGSEGEQYF

size: -
V: TRBV9
J: TRBJ2-7
D: -
DNA: TGTGCCAGCAGCGTAGGGGACATCGGTTACGAGCAGTACTTC
CDR3: CASSVGDIGYEQYF

size: -
V: TRBV5-3
J: TRBJ1-2
D: -
DNA: TGTGCCAGAAGCTTGAGTGGGGGGAAAGTGAACTATGGCTACACCTTC
CDR3: CARSLSGGKVNYGYTF

size: -
V: TRBV28
J: TRBJ2-2
D: TRBD2
DNA: TGTGCCAGCAGTTTAACTAGCGGGGGAACAATTAACACCGGGGAGCTGTTTTTT
CDR3: CASSLTSGGTINTGELFF

size: -
V: TRBV6-1
J: TRBJ1-2
D: TRBD1
DNA: TGTGCCAGCAGTGAAGCCGGTGTCGGACAGGGCGACGGCTACACCTTC
CDR3: CASSEAGVGQGDGYTF

size: -
V: TRBV27
J: TRBJ2-7
D: -
DNA: TGTGCCAGCAGTTTGTTCGGGTGGGTCCGCGAGCAGTACTTC
CDR3: CASSLFGWVREQYF

size: -
V: TRBV2
J: TRBJ1-6
D: -
DNA: TGTGCCAGCAGTGCACAGGCGGCTTCACCCCTCCACTTT
CDR3: CASSAQAASPLHF

size: -
V: TRBV28
J: TRBJ2-5
D: TRBD1
DNA: TGTGCCAGCGGTTACTCCAGGGGGCGGCAAGAGACCCAGTACTTC
CDR3: CASGYSRGRQETQYF

size: -
V: TRBV28
J: TRBJ1-1
D: -
DNA: TGTGCCAGCAGCCCCGAGGTCTCGCGGGCTTTCTTT
CDR3: CASSPEVSRAFF

size: -
V: TRBV11-2
J: TRBJ2-7
D: -
DNA: TGTGCCAGCAGCAGAGGTGCTACCTCCTACGAGCAGTACTTC
CDR3: CASSRGATSYEQYF

size: -
V: TRBV13
J: TRBJ2-5
D: -
DNA: TGTGCCAGCAGCTTAGGATCGGAGACCCAGTACTTC
CDR3: CASSLGSETQYF

size: -
V: TRBV19
J: TRBJ2-2
D: TRBD2
DNA: TGTGCCAGTAGTGAGAGGCTAGCGGGAGGCACGAACACCGGGGAGCTGTTTTTT
CDR3: CASSERLAGGTNTGELFF

size: -
V: TRBV6-5
J: TRBJ1-1
D: -
DNA: TGTGCCAGCAGCATGGACAGTTCGTACGCTGAAGCTTTCTTT
CDR3: CASSMDSSYAEAFF

size: -
V: TRBV10-3
J: TRBJ1-1
D: -
DNA: TGTGCCACGCGGGCAGGGGTGGGCATGAACACTGAAGCTTTCTTT
CDR3: CATRAGVGMNTEAFF

size: once
V: TRBV2
J: TRBJ2-5
D: TRBD2
DNA: TGTGCCAGCAGAGTGGGGGGGGAGACCCAGTACTTC
CDR3: CASRVGGETQYF

size: once
V: TRBV27
J: TRBJ1-2
D: -
DNA: TGTGCCAGCAGTTTGCGGCCGCACTATGGCTACACCTTC
CDR3: CASSLRPHYGYTF

size: once
V: TRBV10-3
J: TRBJ2-3
D: -
DNA: TGTGCCATCAGCCAATCGGAGACAGATACGCAGTATTTT
CDR3: CAISQSETDTQYF

size: -
V: TRBV19
J: TRBJ1-5
D: -
DNA: TGTGCCAGTAGTACACAGGAGGGTCAGCCCCAGCATTTT
CDR3: CASSTQEGQPQHF

size: -
V: TRBV10-3
J: TRBJ1-6
D: -
DNA: TGTGCCATCAGTGACGTAGGGGATAATTCACCCCTCCACTTT
CDR3: CAISDVGDNSPLHF

size: once
V: TRBV6-6
J: TRBJ1-5
D: -
DNA: TGTGCCAGCAGTTATTCAGAAAGCAATCAGCCCCAGCATTTT
CDR3: CASSYSESNQPQHF

size: -
V: TRBV14
J: TRBJ1-6
D: TRBD1
DNA: TGTGCCAGCAGCCAAGGGGACAGGGCTTCACCCCTCCACTTT
CDR3: CASSQGDRASPLHF

size: -
V: TRBV6-5
J: TRBJ2-7
D: TRBD1
DNA: TGTGCCAGCAGAAGTCCCGGACAGGGAGTGTACGAGCAGTACTTC
CDR3: CASRSPGQGVYEQYF

size: -
V: TRBV3-1/TRBV3-2
J: TRBJ1-2
D: -
DNA: TGTGCCAGCAGCCAAGACGGTGGGGGGTCTTTAGGCTACACCTTC
CDR3: CASSQDGGGSLGYTF

size: -
V: TRBV24-1
J: TRBJ1-2
D: TRBD1
DNA: TGTGCCACCAGTGAGACCGGGACAGGTAAACACTATGGCTACACCTTC
CDR3: CATSETGTGKHYGYTF

size: -
V: TRBV7-6
J: TRBJ1-3
D: -
DNA: TGTGCCAGCAGCTTAGCAGTGGGGGGATTCAGCGGTGGAAACACCATATATTTT
CDR3: CASSLAVGGFSGGNTIYF

size: -
V: TRBV19
J: TRBJ2-3
D: TRBD1
DNA: TGTGCCAGTAGTATGACCCGGGACAGGGGCCACGATACGCAGTATTTT
CDR3: CASSMTRDRGHDTQYF

size: -
V: TRBV3-1/TRBV3-2
J: TRBJ2-3
D: -
DNA: TGTGCCAGCAGCCAAGATAAAGCGATAACGCAGTATTTT
CDR3: CASSQDKAITQYF

size: -
V: TRBV28
J: TRBJ2-1
D: TRBD2
DNA: TGTGCCAGCAGTCTGGGGGGGGGCAATGAGCAGTTCTTC
CDR3: CASSLGGGNEQFF